The 31 T cell receptor beta chains presented below share a single source sample, sequenced in a study of blood T cell repertoires in COVID-19. Profiling relied on immunoSEQ multiplex PCR, and the TCRdb table lists in-frame clones only, not all of them. This table has some 97,000 clones, roughly nine tenths appearing once. The sequencing input was peripheral blood. All receptors come from a man aged 50-59 years with active COVID-19.

V usage is TRBV5-4 and J usage is TRBJ2-3; 7 bases fit TRBD1. The CDR3 runs 16 residues. Germline V gives CDR1 SGHNT, CDR2 YYREEE (reference sequence). Unmatched junction bases numbered 15, after V lost 5 bases and J lost 6 bases. CDR3 DNA sequence: TGTGCCAGCAGGAACTATCAGGGGGTGAGCTTGGATACGCAGTATTTT. Encoded protein: CASRNYQGVSLDTQYF.

This rearrangement joins TRBV7-9 to TRBJ2-7; 14 positions match TRBD2. The germline CDR1 and CDR2 sequences are SEHNR and FQNEAQ (reference sequence). The CDR3 has 18 residues. The J segment lost 2 bases and the V segment lost 1 base, leaving 7 bases of the junction unmatched. The CDR3 sequence is CASSLGLAGGPNAYEQYF. CDR3 coding DNA: TGTGCCAGCAGCTTAGGACTAGCGGGGGGGCCCAACGCCTACGAGCAGTACTTC.

This sequence joins TRBV19 and TRBJ2-3, with 10 bases that match TRBD2. Germline V gives CDR1 LNHDA, CDR2 SQIVND (reference sequence). This CDR3 is built from 16 residues. V shed 3 bases and J 2 bases; nucleotides not matched to a gene: 5. The CDR3 DNA is TGTGCCAGTAGTATTCTAGCGGGGGCCCTCACAGATACGCAGTATTTT. Translation gives CASSILAGALTDTQYF.

V gene TRBV4-1 combines with J gene TRBJ1-4; D is uncertain. This CDR3 contains 15 residues. Trimming left V 0 bases short and J 4 bases short, with 9 bases between. Germline CDR1 reads MGHRA; CDR2 reads YSYEKL. CDR3 DNA: TGCGCCAGCAGCCAAGATCTGAACAGTAATGAAAAACTGTTTTTT. This codes for CASSQDLNSNEKLFF.

The chain links TRBV2 to TRBJ2-7; possible D gene TRBD2, 7 bases. The V gene lost 7 bases and the J gene lost 5 bases, with 15 bases spanning the gap. Germline CDR1 and CDR2: SNHLY and FYNNEI. CDR3 length equals 13 residues. CDR3 residues: CASTPRGGDEQYV. In DNA, the CDR3 is TGTGCCAGCACCCCAAGAGGGGGGGACGAGCAGTACGTC.

This sequence joins TRBV21-1 and TRBJ1-1; the table gives TRBD1 as D, unverified against the DNA. TRBV21-1 is flagged as a pseudogene. The CDR3 runs to 17 residues. As DNA, the CDR3 is TGTGCCAGCATCCGAACATTTACAGACAGGGGAGGGACTGAAGCTTTCTTT. It specifies CASIRTFTDRGGTEAFF.

This sequence joins TRBV18 and TRBJ1-5; possibly TRBD1 for D (5 bases). CDR1 is KGHSH, CDR2 LQKENI, per germline. The CDR3 sequence is 14 residues long. V was shortened by 3 bases and J by 7 bases, with 13 bases between the two germline ends. This CDR3 is CASSPPMGGQPQHF. Here the CDR3 DNA reads TGTGCCAGCTCACCCCCGATGGGGGGGCAGCCCCAGCATTTT.

Only a few counts were recorded for this clone. The chain recombines TRBV18 with TRBJ2-7; 8 bases agree with TRBD1. The CDR3 consists of 13 residues. V shed 5 bases, J shed 5 bases, and the junction held 5 bases outside the gene matches. CDR1 is KGHSH and CDR2 is LQKENI in the germline V gene. The CDR3 DNA follows: TGTGCCAGCTCAACTGGACAGGGAAACGAGCAGTACTTC. This encodes CASSTGQGNEQYF.

The genes are TRBV9 and TRBJ2-3; 7 bases are shared with TRBD2. The CDR3 has 16 amino acids. The junction had 4 bases not matched to a gene; V was cut back by 0 bases and J by 0 bases. Per the germline V gene, CDR1 is SGDLS and CDR2 is YYNGEE. The chain's CDR3 is CASSVGGSLSTDTQYF. CDR3 coding DNA: TGTGCCAGCAGCGTAGGCGGGAGCCTTAGCACAGATACGCAGTATTTT.

The gene calls are TRBV7-2 and TRBJ2-5, with D uncertain. V was trimmed by 0 bases and J by 3 bases, leaving 14 bases between them. The CDR3 has 16 residues. Germline CDR1 is SGHTA and CDR2 is FQGNSA. CDR3: CASSLAARNAEETQYF. The CDR3 DNA reads TGTGCCAGCAGCTTAGCGGCCAGAAATGCTGAAGAGACCCAGTACTTC.

V is TRBV6-1 and J is TRBJ1-2; weak D call: TRBD1 (5 bases). The ends were cut back, 2 bases at V and 8 bases at J, with 12 bases in the middle. This CDR3 has 13 amino acids. The germline V gene has CDR1 MNHNS and CDR2 SASEGT. This CDR3 is CASSEPPQGGYTF. CDR3 bases: TGTGCCAGCAGTGAACCCCCCCAGGGAGGCTACACCTTC.

V and J are TRBV3-1 (or the pseudogene TRBV3-2) and TRBJ2-3, with a possible D match to TRBD2 (6 bases). CDR1 is LGHDT and CDR2 is YNNKEL in the germline V gene (reference sequence). With 0 bases removed from V and 0 bases from J, the gap between germline ends came to 10 bases. The CDR3 runs to 16 residues. CDR3 sequence reads: CASSQDPGVSTDTQYF. For the CDR3, the DNA is TGTGCCAGCAGCCAAGACCCGGGAGTAAGCACAGATACGCAGTATTTT.

This clone was picked up a small number of times. For the CDR3, the DNA is TGCAGTGCTAGTAAGGGGGCGGAGGAGACCCAGTACTTC. The encoded protein is CSASKGAEETQYF. The chain employs TRBV20-1 and TRBJ2-5, with 7 bases aligning to TRBD1. This CDR3 has 13 amino acids. Losses at the gene ends were 3 bases for V and 5 bases for J; bases not matched to a gene: 6. Germline loops: CDR1 DFQATT, CDR2 SNEGSKA (reference sequence).

This clone was detected only a few times. The J gene is TRBJ1-4, the V gene TRBV9; TRBD1 agrees at 7 bases. The junction had 7 bases not matched to a gene; V was cut back by 3 bases and J by 2 bases. Germline CDR1 reads SGDLS; CDR2 reads YYNGEE. The CDR3 is 16 residues long. DNA of the CDR3: TGTGCCAGCAGCGCCCACAGGGGTGGGACTAATGAAAAACTGTTTTTT. Residues: CASSAHRGGTNEKLFF. Full variable domain (rest looked up from reference TRBV9 and TRBJ1-4): DSGVTQTPKHLITATGQRVTLRCSPRSGDLSVYWYQQSLDQGLQFLIQYYNGEERAKGNILERFSAQQFPDLHSELNLSSLELGDSALYFCASSAHRGGTNEKLFFGSGTQLSVL.

The chain uses TRBV6-5 and TRBJ1-3; 9 nucleotides line up with TRBD1. Germline CDR1 MNHEY, CDR2 SVGAGI. The ends lost 5 bases at V and 5 bases at J; junction bases unmatched: 7. The CDR3 contains 15 residues. The chain's CDR3 is CASSNPGQGRNTIYF. The CDR3 DNA sequence: TGTGCCAGCAGTAACCCGGGACAGGGAAGAAACACCATATATTTT.

The chain is built from TRBV29-1 and TRBJ2-2; D possibly corresponds to TRBD1 (6 bases). The germline V gene encodes CDR1 SQVTM and CDR2 ANQGSEA. V lost 6 bases, J lost 0 bases, and 14 bases lay in between. The CDR3 has 15 residues. The CDR3: CSVGTGTPNTGELFF. The CDR3 nucleotides read TGCAGCGTAGGAACCGGGACACCGAACACCGGGGAGCTGTTTTTT.

The CDR3 protein is CASSYTSGRESGEQFF. CDR3 sequence (DNA): TGTGCCAGCAGTTACACTAGCGGGAGGGAAAGCGGTGAGCAGTTCTTC. The chain couples TRBV6-5 to TRBJ2-1, with 13 bases that match TRBD2. Germline V gives CDR1 MNHEY, CDR2 SVGAGI. CDR3 length: 16 amino acids. V lost 2 bases, J lost 9 bases, and 7 bases stayed unmatched.

The chain links TRBV6-5 to TRBJ1-6; D perhaps matches TRBD1 (6 bases). This CDR3 has 12 residues. V lost 5 bases, J lost 7 bases, and 6 bases lay in between. Per the germline V gene, CDR1 is MNHEY and CDR2 is SVGAGI. CDR3 nucleotides: TGTGCCAGCAGTCAGGGGAATTCACCCCTCCACTTT. This codes for CASSQGNSPLHF.

This chain connects TRBV19 to TRBJ1-5, with a possible D match to TRBD1 (5 bases). The V end lost 3 bases, the J end lost 0 bases, and 15 bases lay between the germline ends. CDR1 LNHDA and CDR2 SQIVND come from the germline V gene (reference sequence). The CDR3 consists of 17 residues. CDR3 sequence: CASSITSDSFSNQPQHF. CDR3 DNA: TGTGCCAGTAGTATCACTTCCGACAGCTTTAGCAATCAGCCCCAGCATTTT. Full variable domain (remainder filled in from reference TRBV19 and TRBJ1-5): DGGITQSPKYLFRKEGQNVTLSCEQNLNHDAMYWYRQDPGQGLRLIYYSQIVNDFQKGDIAEGYSVSREKKESFPLTVTSAQKNPTAFYLCASSITSDSFSNQPQHFGDGTRLSIL.

J is TRBJ2-1 and V is TRBV4-1; D not certain. The V end lost 1 base, the J end lost 4 bases, and 2 bases lay between the germline ends. The CDR3 runs 12 residues. Looked up from germline, CDR1 is MGHRA and CDR2 is YSYEKL. The chain's CDR3 is CASSQAYNEQFF. CDR3 DNA: TGCGCCAGCAGCCAAGCTTACAATGAGCAGTTCTTC.

CDR3 nucleotide sequence: TGTGCCAGTAGTATTCAGGGGAATACTCACAGGGGGAGCACTGAAGCTTTCTTT. This codes for CASSIQGNTHRGSTEAFF. The chain joins TRBV19 to TRBJ1-1, with 8 positions matching TRBD1. Germline CDR1 reads LNHDA; CDR2 reads SQIVND (reference sequence). V trimming: 3 bases; J trimming: 4 bases; junction bases outside the gene matches: 16. This CDR3 comprises 18 residues.

The rearrangement joins TRBV5-1 to TRBJ2-2, with D possibly matching TRBD1 (6 bases). Germline V gene data show CDR1 as SGHRS and CDR2 as YFSETQ. Trimming took 0 bases from V and 7 from J, leaving 10 bases between them. The CDR3 sequence is 14 residues long. The CDR3 coding sequence is TGCGCCAGCAGCTTGGCCGGGACATTCGGGGAGCTGTTTTTT. Its protein is CASSLAGTFGELFF.

This chain joins TRBV14 and TRBJ2-7, with 7 positions matching TRBD1. Losses at the gene ends were 3 bases for V and 3 bases for J; bases not matched to a gene: 2. Germline CDR1 and CDR2: SGHDN and FVKESK. The CDR3 is 13 amino acids. The chain's CDR3 is CASSQWTGYEQYV. The DNA of the CDR3 is TGTGCCAGCAGCCAGTGGACAGGCTACGAGCAGTACGTC.

J is TRBJ1-2 and V is TRBV4-1, with 8 bases fitting TRBD1. The trim removed 0 bases at V and 4 bases at J, leaving 7 bases unmatched. Germline V gives CDR1 MGHRA, CDR2 YSYEKL. The CDR3 extends over 16 amino acids. For the CDR3, the DNA is TGCGCCAGCAGCCAAGATTCAGGGGGCGCGATCTATGGCTACACCTTC. It is translated as CASSQDSGGAIYGYTF.

A few counts support this clone. The V gene is TRBV7-9, the J gene TRBJ2-7; D is perhaps TRBD2 (5 bases). V gave up 5 bases and J gave up 4 bases, with 12 bases separating them. Germline V gene sequence: CDR1 SEHNR, CDR2 FQNEAQ (reference sequence). The CDR3 extends over 13 amino acids. CDR3 residues: CASSPIRGYEQYV. The CDR3 DNA reads TGTGCCAGCAGCCCAATCAGAGGGTACGAGCAGTACGTC.

The CDR3 DNA reads as TGTGCCAGCAGCCCCGAGTGGGGACTGAACGGCTACACCTTC. It yields the protein CASSPEWGLNGYTF. The V call is TRBV6-6, the J call TRBJ1-2; perhaps TRBD1 as D (5 bases). V was shortened by 6 bases and J by 8 bases, with 19 bases between the two germline ends. The CDR3 is made up of 14 amino acids. Per germline, CDR1 MNHNY and CDR2 SVGAGI (reference sequence).

This chain links TRBV19 with TRBJ1-1; D remains ambiguous. Germline V gives CDR1 LNHDA, CDR2 SQIVND (reference sequence). The CDR3 runs 14 residues. Between the trimmed V and J ends, which lost 7 bases and 6 bases, there was a span of 18 bases. CDR3 in amino acids: CASTPDGRRAEAFF. The CDR3 nucleotides read TGTGCCAGTACTCCGGACGGACGGAGGGCTGAAGCTTTCTTT. Supplemented by reference TRBV19 and TRBJ1-1, the full variable domain reads DGGITQSPKYLFRKEGQNVTLSCEQNLNHDAMYWYRQDPGQGLRLIYYSQIVNDFQKGDIAEGYSVSREKKESFPLTVTSAQKNPTAFYLCASTPDGRRAEAFFGQGTRLTVV.

The chain is built from TRBV3-1 (or the pseudogene TRBV3-2) and TRBJ2-7; 7 bases align to TRBD2. Looked up from germline, CDR1 is LGHDT and CDR2 is YNNKEL (reference sequence). V shed 4 bases and J 2 bases; nucleotides not matched to a gene: 14. The CDR3 loop spans 17 amino acids. CDR3 loop: CASSPTATGTKAYEQYF. In nucleotides, the CDR3 is TGTGCCAGCAGCCCCACAGCCACCGGGACTAAGGCCTACGAGCAGTACTTC.

This clone was picked up one time. The gene calls are TRBV28 and TRBJ2-7; TRBD2 agrees at 12 bases. CDR1 MDHEN and CDR2 SYDVKM come from the germline V gene. The CDR3 is 14 amino acids. V lost 4 bases, J lost 4 bases, and 2 bases stayed unmatched. CDR3 region: CASSSGTSGYEQYV. The CDR3 DNA sequence: TGTGCCAGCAGTTCCGGGACTAGCGGGTACGAGCAGTACGTC.

This chain joins TRBV12-3 or TRBV12-4 and TRBJ1-5; D is possibly TRBD1 (5 bases). Trimming removed 5 bases from V and 6 bases from J, with 11 bases in between. This CDR3 has 13 amino acids. The CDR3 DNA reads TGTGCCAGCAGTCTGACAGTCGGTCAGCCCCAGCATTTT. Translated, it gives CASSLTVGQPQHF.

In nucleotides, the CDR3 is TGTGCCTGGAGTGTACAGGTCCTGGAGACCCAGTACTTC. Amino acid sequence: CAWSVQVLETQYF. This chain uses TRBV30 with TRBJ2-5; maybe TRBD1 (5 bases). Germline V CDR1 and CDR2: GTSNPN, SVGIG (reference sequence). V lost 0 bases and J lost 5, with 10 bases in between. The CDR3 is 13 residues long.